The clone carrying this T cell receptor (beta chain) was detected a few times. Its antigen remains unknown. These data come from a study of breast tumors, draining lymph nodes, adjacent tissues. Study outcomes and limitations: Most tumor T cells seemingly derive from lymph node, then expand in tumor. Tumor and nontumor repertoires were significantly more similar in luminal-like than in basal-like breast cancer. Compared with lymph nodes, tumors were less diverse; compared with nontumor tissue, more. The lymph node origin of tumor T cells was framed as consistent with a hypothesis, not demonstrated.

TCRdb processed the multiplex PCR reads anew with MiXCR; each CDR3 protein has one entry. This sample has roughly 130,000 distinct CDR3 sequences, with about 20% found just once. Samples came from axillary lymph nodes draining the breast cancer. Per the germline V gene, CDR1 is SGHTS and CDR2 is YDEGEE. CDR3 length: 14 residues. The V end was cut by 2 bases, the J end by 4 bases, with 10 bases between. The TCR comes from a female donor with breast cancer. Some clones in this sample may be carry-over from other donors' samples. The J gene is TRBJ1-3, the V gene TRBV5-8; the D gene is possibly TRBD1 (5 bases). The sequenced sample consisted of axillary lymph node tissue. The DNA of the CDR3 is TGTGCCAGCAGCTTTACCGACAGCGGAAACACCATATATTTT. Translation gives CASSFTDSGNTIYF.